This T cell receptor beta chain stems from a study of blood T cell repertoires in COVID-19. This clone has more than one count but fewer than ten. Participants' own reports of clinical history determined their cohort assignment. Recovered status applied to Cohort 3 donors who had two consecutive negative PCRs. It also applied to those with clearance or with symptom resolution. The assay was immunoSEQ multiplex PCR, and TCRdb's table has in-frame clones only and misses some. The data contain around 300,000 clones, roughly 88% of them singletons. The CDR3 is 12 amino acids. The germline CDR1 and CDR2 sequences are MDHEN and SYDVKM. Trimming left V 3 bases short and J 10 bases short, with 9 bases between.

The sequence was obtained from a man aged 25-45 years who had recovered from COVID-19. The material sequenced was PBMCs or T cells enriched from blood (not recorded which). V and J are TRBV28 and TRBJ2-2, with D maybe TRBD1 (6 bases). For the CDR3, the DNA is TGTGCCAGCAGTTTGGGGGACACGGAGCTGTTTTTT. It translates to CASSLGDTELFF.